These 4 T cell receptor beta chains share one sample of origin, sequenced in a study of blood T cell repertoires in COVID-19. Only in-frame clones appear in the TCRdb table, and some are missing; sequencing was by immunoSEQ multiplex PCR. The sample carries roughly 250,000 clones, about 83% recorded once. Input material: peripheral blood. All receptors derive from a man aged 50-60 years with acute or convalescent COVID-19.

CDR3 residues: CAWTMGGSYEQYF. CDR3 sequence (DNA): TGTGCCTGGACGATGGGAGGGAGCTACGAGCAGTACTTC. J is TRBJ2-7 and V is TRBV30; the match to TRBD2 covers 7 bases. CDR3 length equals 13 residues. Germline CDR1 GTSNPN, CDR2 SVGIG (reference sequence). Losses at the gene ends were 4 bases for V and 3 bases for J; bases not matched to a gene: 6.

The chain uses TRBV7-9 and TRBJ2-3; TRBD2 matches 8 bases. Germline loops: CDR1 SEHNR, CDR2 FQNEAQ (reference sequence). Trimming at V came to 8 bases and at J to 1 base, leaving 11 bases not matched to a gene. The CDR3 extends over 16 amino acids. CDR3 DNA: TGTGCCAGCCCTACACCGGGGGGGCTGGGCACAGATACGCAGTATTTT. It specifies CASPTPGGLGTDTQYF.

V and J are TRBV2 and TRBJ1-6; D may be TRBD1 (6 bases). Trimming left V 7 bases short and J 8 bases short, with 15 bases between. The CDR3 is 14 residues long. CDR1 and CDR2 from the germline V gene are SNHLY and FYNNEI. The CDR3 coding sequence is TGTGCCAGCATGGGGGGGCATCCGTATTCACCCCTCCACTTT. It codes for CASMGGHPYSPLHF.

This chain joins TRBV5-1 and TRBJ1-3, with TRBD1 matching 7 bases. Germline CDR1 and CDR2: SGHRS and YFSETQ. V shed 0 bases, J shed 0 bases, and the junction held 6 bases outside the gene matches. There are 17 residues in the CDR3. The CDR3 sequence is CASSLGGTANSGNTIYF. CDR3 bases: TGCGCCAGCAGCTTGGGCGGGACAGCGAACTCTGGAAACACCATATATTTT.